This record covers a single T cell receptor beta chain. There are a few counts of this clonotype. Its binding antigen is unknown. No per-base quality is available; no much larger clone lies one base away. The sample is drawn from a study of CD8 T cells in ankylosing spondylitis (TCRdb year 2017). Notes on the research overall: The study profiled T cell receptor beta repertoires in healthy donors and ankylosing spondylitis patients to find disease-linked TCR variants. The full study cohort comprised about 25 ankylosing spondylitis patients and over 95 healthy donors. Samples of peripheral blood were taken, and for ankylosing spondylitis patients, synovial fluid was collected as well.

Data came from an Illumina HiSeq 2500. TCR beta libraries were prepared by quantitative 5'-RACE with molecular barcodes. The original pipeline was this. A new computational method, built on a probabilistic model of VDJ rearrangement, was used to identify disease-linked TCR variants. TCRdb reanalyzed the raw reads on its own, using fastp at Q25 for trimming and MiXCR for clone calling, and kept in-frame beta chains. Each CDR3 protein appears once, grouped with its most common genes and DNA. TCRdb's processing, not the authors' own work, is the source of the V and J calls. Counted in this sample were hundreds of thousands of distinct CDR3 sequences; 10% to 15% of them appeared once. 6.5% to 7% of the sample is taken by the ten largest. General study outcomes and caveats: The disease-linked clones were reported to be significantly enriched in matched synovial fluid samples from ankylosing spondylitis patients. Some of the motif variants had been reported before in the synovial fluid and blood of reactive arthritis patients, a finding that suggests common disease-initiation mechanisms. Blood from ankylosing spondylitis patients appeared to be characterized by a TCR beta motif composed of under 10 highly homologous amino acid variants. The disease-linked clones showed a CD8+ phenotype and occurred at relatively low frequencies in peripheral blood.

From the cysteine up to the phenylalanine, the CDR3 has a length of 14 residues. The only DNA kept is the CDR3, 42 bases in frame from the first base. V is shortened by 7 bases, J by 8 bases, and the region joining them spans 20 bases. The rearrangement joined TRBV12-3 or TRBV12-4 to TRBJ1-2; the D gene is possibly TRBD1, with 5 bases matching. The sequenced material came from blood, either unsorted or a sorted T cell fraction (not recorded which). This sequence originates from a male donor with ankylosing spondylitis. In nucleotides, the sequence is TGTGCCAGCACCCTCCCCGGAGGGGTGGGGGGCTACACCTTC. Its protein reads: CASTLPGGVGGYTF.